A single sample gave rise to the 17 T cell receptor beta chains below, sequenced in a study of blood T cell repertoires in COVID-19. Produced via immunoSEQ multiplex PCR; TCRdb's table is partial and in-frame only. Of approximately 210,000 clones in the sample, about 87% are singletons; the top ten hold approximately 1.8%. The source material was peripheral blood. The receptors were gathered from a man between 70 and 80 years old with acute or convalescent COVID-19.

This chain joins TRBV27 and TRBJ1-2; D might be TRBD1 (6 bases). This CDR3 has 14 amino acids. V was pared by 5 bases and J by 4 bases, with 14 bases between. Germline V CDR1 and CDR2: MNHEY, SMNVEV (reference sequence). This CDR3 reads CASSTGPAGYGYTF. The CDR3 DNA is TGTGCCAGCAGTACAGGGCCAGCAGGCTATGGCTACACCTTC.

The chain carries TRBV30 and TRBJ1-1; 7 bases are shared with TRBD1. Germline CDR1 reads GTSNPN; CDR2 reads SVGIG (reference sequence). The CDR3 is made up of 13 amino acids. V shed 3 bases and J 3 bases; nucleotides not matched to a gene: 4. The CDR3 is CAWSLGQDTEAFF. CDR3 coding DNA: TGTGCCTGGAGCCTAGGACAGGACACTGAAGCTTTCTTT. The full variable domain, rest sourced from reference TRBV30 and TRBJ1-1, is SQTIHQWPATLVQPVGSPLSLECTVEGTSNPNLYWYRQAAGRGLQLLFYSVGIGQISSEVPQNLSASRPQDRQFILSSKKLLLSDSGFYLCAWSLGQDTEAFFGQGTRLTVV.

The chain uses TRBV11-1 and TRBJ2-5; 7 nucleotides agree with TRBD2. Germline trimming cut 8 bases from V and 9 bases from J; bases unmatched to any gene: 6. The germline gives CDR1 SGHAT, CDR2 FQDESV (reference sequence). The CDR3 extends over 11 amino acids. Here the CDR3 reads CASGASGSQYF. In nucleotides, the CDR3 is TGTGCCAGCGGGGCTAGCGGTTCCCAGTACTTC.

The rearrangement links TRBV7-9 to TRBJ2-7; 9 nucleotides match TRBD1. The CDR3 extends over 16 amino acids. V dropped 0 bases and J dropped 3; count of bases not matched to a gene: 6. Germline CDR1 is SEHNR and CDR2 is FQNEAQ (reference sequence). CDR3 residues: CASSLAIGQGIYEQYF. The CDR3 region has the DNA TGTGCCAGCAGCTTAGCAATCGGACAGGGGATCTACGAGCAGTACTTC.

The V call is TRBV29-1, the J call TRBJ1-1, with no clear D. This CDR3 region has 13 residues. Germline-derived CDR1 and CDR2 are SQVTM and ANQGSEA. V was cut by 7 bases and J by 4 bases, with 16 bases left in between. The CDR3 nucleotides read TGCAGCGCCGAAGGAGGGTTCTTCACTGAAGCTTTCTTT. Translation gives CSAEGGFFTEAFF. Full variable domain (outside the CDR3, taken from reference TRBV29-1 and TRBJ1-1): SAVISQKPSRDICQRGTSLTIQCQVDSQVTMMFWYRQQPGQSLTLIATANQGSEATYESGFVIDKFPISRPNLTFSTLTVSNMSPEDSSIYLCSAEGGFFTEAFFGQGTRLTVV.

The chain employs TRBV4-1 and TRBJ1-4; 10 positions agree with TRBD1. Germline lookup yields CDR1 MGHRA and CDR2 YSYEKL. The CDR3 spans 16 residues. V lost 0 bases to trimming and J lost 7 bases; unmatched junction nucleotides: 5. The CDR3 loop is CASSQDRWDRGEKLFF. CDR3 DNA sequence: TGCGCCAGCAGCCAAGATCGGTGGGACAGGGGTGAAAAACTGTTTTTT.

CDR3 residues: CASSYYEQGNEQFF. The CDR3 DNA reads TGTGCCAGCAGTTACTACGAACAGGGCAATGAGCAGTTCTTC. The V call is TRBV6-5, the J call TRBJ2-1; possibly TRBD1 for D (6 bases). V was cut by 1 base and J by 6 bases, with 10 bases left in between. Germline values: CDR1 MNHEY, CDR2 SVGAGI. The CDR3 has 14 residues.

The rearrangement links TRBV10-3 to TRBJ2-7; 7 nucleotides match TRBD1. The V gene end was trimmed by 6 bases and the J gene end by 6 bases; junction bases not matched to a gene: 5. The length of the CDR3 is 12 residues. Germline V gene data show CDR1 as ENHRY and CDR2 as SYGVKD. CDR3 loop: CAIRGTVAEQYF. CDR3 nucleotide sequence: TGTGCCATCAGAGGGACAGTAGCCGAGCAGTACTTC.

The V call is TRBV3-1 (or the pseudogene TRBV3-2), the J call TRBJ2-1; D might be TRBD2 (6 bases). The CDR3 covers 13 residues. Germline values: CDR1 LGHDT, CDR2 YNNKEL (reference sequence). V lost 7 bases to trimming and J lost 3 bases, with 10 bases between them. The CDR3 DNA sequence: TGTGCCAGCACGCGGGGCGACTACAATGAGCAGTTCTTC. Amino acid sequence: CASTRGDYNEQFF.

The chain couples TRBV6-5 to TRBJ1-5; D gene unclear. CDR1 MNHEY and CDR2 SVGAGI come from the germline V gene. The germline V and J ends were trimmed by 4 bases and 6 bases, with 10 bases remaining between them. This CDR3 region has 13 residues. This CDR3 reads CASSWGEGQPQHF. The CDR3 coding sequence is TGTGCCAGCAGTTGGGGAGAAGGTCAGCCCCAGCATTTT.

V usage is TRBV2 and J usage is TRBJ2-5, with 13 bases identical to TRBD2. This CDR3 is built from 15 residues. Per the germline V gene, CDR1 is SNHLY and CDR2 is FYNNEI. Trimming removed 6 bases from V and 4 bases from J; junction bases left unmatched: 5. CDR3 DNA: TGTGCCAGCAGCGCTGGACTAGCGGGAGCAGAGACCCAGTACTTC. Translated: CASSAGLAGAETQYF.

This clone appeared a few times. CDR3 in DNA: TGTGCCAGCAGCCAAGGTGGGACAGGGGGGCCTCGTCAGCCCCAGCATTTT. It yields the protein CASSQGGTGGPRQPQHF. The V gene is TRBV3-1 (or the pseudogene TRBV3-2), the J gene TRBJ1-5; 11 bases line up with TRBD1. The CDR3 length is 17 residues. With 1 base clipped from V and 6 bases from J, the junction kept 8 bases outside the gene matches. Germline-derived CDR1 and CDR2 are LGHDT and YNNKEL (reference sequence).

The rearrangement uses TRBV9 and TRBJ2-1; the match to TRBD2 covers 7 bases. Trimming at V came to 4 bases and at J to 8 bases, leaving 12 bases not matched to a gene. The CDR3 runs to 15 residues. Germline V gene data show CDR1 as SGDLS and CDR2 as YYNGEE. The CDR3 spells CASSLFAGVNDEQFF. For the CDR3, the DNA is TGTGCCAGCAGCCTCTTTGCGGGAGTCAACGATGAGCAGTTCTTC.

The CDR3, as DNA: TGCGCCAGCAGCCAAGACTCGGGAAGCAATCAGCCCCAGCATTTT. This sequence encodes CASSQDSGSNQPQHF. The rearrangement links TRBV4-1 to TRBJ1-5; D ambiguous. Germline assignment: CDR1 MGHRA and CDR2 YSYEKL. V was pared by 0 bases and J by 1 base, with 7 bases between. The CDR3 contains 15 residues.

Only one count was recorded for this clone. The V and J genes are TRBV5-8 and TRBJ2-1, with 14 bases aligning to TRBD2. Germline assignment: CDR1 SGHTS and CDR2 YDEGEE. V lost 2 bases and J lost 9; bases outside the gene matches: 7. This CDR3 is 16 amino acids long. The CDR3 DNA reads TGTGCCAGCAGCTTCAACCCGGGACTAGCGGGAGTTGAGCAGTTCTTC. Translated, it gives CASSFNPGLAGVEQFF. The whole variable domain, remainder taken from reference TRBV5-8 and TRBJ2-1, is EAGVTQSPTHLIKTRGQQATLRCSPISGHTSVYWYQQALGLGLQFLLWYDEGEERNRGNFPPRFSGRQFPNYSSELNVNALELEDSALYLCASSFNPGLAGVEQFFGPGTRLTVL.

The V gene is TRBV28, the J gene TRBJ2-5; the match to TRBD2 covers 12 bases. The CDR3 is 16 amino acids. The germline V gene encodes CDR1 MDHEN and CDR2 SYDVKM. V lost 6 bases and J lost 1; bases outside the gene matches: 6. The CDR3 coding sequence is TGTGCCAGCAGCCCCCTAGCGGGAGGGCCCCAAGAGACCCAGTACTTC. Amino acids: CASSPLAGGPQETQYF.

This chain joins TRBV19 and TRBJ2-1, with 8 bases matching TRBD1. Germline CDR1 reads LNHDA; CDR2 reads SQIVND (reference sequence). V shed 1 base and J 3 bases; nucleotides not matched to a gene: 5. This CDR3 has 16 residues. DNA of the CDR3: TGTGCCAGTAGTATAGCCCCAGGGGGCGTCTACAATGAGCAGTTCTTC. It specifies CASSIAPGGVYNEQFF. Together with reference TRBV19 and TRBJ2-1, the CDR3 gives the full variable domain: DGGITQSPKYLFRKEGQNVTLSCEQNLNHDAMYWYRQDPGQGLRLIYYSQIVNDFQKGDIAEGYSVSREKKESFPLTVTSAQKNPTAFYLCASSIAPGGVYNEQFFGPGTRLTVL.